This record looks at one T cell receptor beta chain sequence and its context. The data were taken from a study of T-cell reconstitution after alpha-beta-depleted transplantation in children. Unique molecular identifiers were used in preparing the TCRbeta library. From the PCR reads, TCRdb called clonotypes with MiXCR, one entry per CDR3 protein. The repertoire holds over 550,000 distinct CDR3 sequences, under 12% seen once, with around 4% in the top ten. This CDR3 comprises 12 residues. Germline assignment: CDR1 LGHDT and CDR2 YNNKEL (reference sequence). Between the trimmed V and J ends, which lost 4 bases and 7 bases, there was a span of 11 bases.

This sequence joins TRBV3-1 and TRBJ2-7; D gene unclear. This sample comprised PBMCs from the stem cell graft donor, obtained from the stem cell graft. The receptor comes from a human donor who donated a stem cell graft to a child with acute myeloid leukemia. The CDR3 loop reads CASSRSNGEQYF. The CDR3, as DNA: TGTGCCAGCAGCCGTTCCAATGGGGAGCAGTACTTC.